The 29 T cell receptor beta chains below were found in one sample sequenced in a study of T cells in women clearing cervical HPV infection. Sequencing was performed with immunoSEQ multiplex PCR; in TCRdb, only in-frame clones are kept and a portion is missing. The table lists 25,000 to 35,000 clones, with roughly 15% in the top ten. Sequences were obtained from blood buffy coat. The source of these receptors is a woman between 18 and 69 years old with a cervical HPV16 infection that either progressed to CIN3+ or cleared (not recorded which).

This chain's CDR3 is CASSLRTVSLSYTF. The CDR3 DNA, read in part, is TGTGCCAGCAGCCTCCGGACAGTTTCCCTGAGC. This rearrangement joins TRBV5-4 to TRBJ1-2, with D tentatively TRBD1 (6 bases). The CDR3 extends 3 residues past the end of the read, so its final part is completed from the germline J gene. The CDR3 sequence is 14 residues long. In germline, CDR1 is SGHNT, CDR2 YYREEE (reference sequence). The full variable domain, completed using reference TRBV5-4 and TRBJ1-2, is ETGVTQSPTHLIKTRGQQVTLRCSSQSGHNTVSWYQQALGQGPQFIFQYYREEENGRGNFPPRFSGLQFPNYSSELNVNALELDDSALYLCASSLRTVSLSYTFGSGTRLTVV.

Remarks on this clone: Germline and junction disagree at one end, which may indicate a read error. Sequencing ends 3 residues short of the CDR3 end; the germline J gene provides the rest. Other DNA sequences from this sample encode an identical CDR3 as well. The J gene is TRBJ1-3, the V gene TRBV20-1; TRBD1 is a possible D gene (6 bases). In germline, CDR1 is DFQATT, CDR2 SNEGSKA (reference sequence). This CDR3 has 14 amino acids. The CDR3 bases that were read are TGCAGTGCTAGGGCGGGGGCGGATGGAAACACG. Translating it yields CSARAGADGNT. The full CDR3 protein is CSARAGADGNTIYF.

A word on this clone: The CDR3 goes on 3 residues after the read ends, and that part is filled in from the germline J gene. The chain is built from TRBV28 and TRBJ2-3, with TRBD1 as a possible D gene (6 bases). The CDR3 consists of 14 residues. The V end lost 5 bases, the J end lost 6 bases, and 15 bases lay between the germline ends. Germline V gives CDR1 MDHEN, CDR2 SYDVKM. The CDR3 here is CASSPGHSRDTQYF. Incomplete CDR3 DNA: TGTGCCAGCAGTCCGGGACATTCACGGGATACG.

Comment on this clone: The DNA ends 3 residues before the CDR3 does, and the rest of the CDR3 is filled in from the germline J gene. The rearrangement uses TRBV7-2 and TRBJ1-2, with unresolved D. This CDR3 contains 14 residues. CDR1 is SGHTA, CDR2 FQGNSA, per germline. CDR3 sequence reads: CASSRQFSTDTYTF. The CDR3 DNA, read in part, is TGTGCCAGCAGCCGGCAATTCAGCACAGATACC.

With regard to this clone: Read data end 3 residues before the CDR3 end; the end is taken from the germline J gene. The V gene is TRBV2, the J gene TRBJ1-6; D might be TRBD1 (5 bases). The CDR3 contains 16 residues. Germline V gene data show CDR1 as SNHLY and CDR2 as FYNNEI. Trimming cost V 10 bases and J 7 bases, with 23 bases left between them. CDR3 sequence reads: CATERGSVRENSPLHF. The CDR3 bases that were read are TGTGCCACCGAGCGGGGGTCCGTGAGGGAAAATTCACCC.

Comments on this clone: The read comes to an end 3 residues before the CDR3 does, leaving the germline J gene to fill in the end. V gene TRBV5-8 combines with J gene TRBJ1-5, with 8 positions matching TRBD1. This CDR3 comprises 15 residues. V was pared by 0 bases and J by 3 bases, with 2 bases of the junction left unmatched. CDR1 is SGHTS, CDR2 YDEGEE, per germline. The sequenced CDR3 bases are TGTGCCAGCAGCTTGGGGACAGGGTCCAATCAGCCC. Translating gives CASSLGTGSNQP. The whole CDR3 protein reads CASSLGTGSNQPQHF.

Worth noting for this clone: The CDR3 end lies 3 residues beyond the end of the read and is filled in from the germline J gene. The V and J genes are TRBV7-2 and TRBJ2-7, with D possibly TRBD2 on 6 matching bases. The CDR3 loop spans 14 amino acids. Trimming shortened V by 5 bases and J by 2 bases, and 13 bases separated the two germline ends. Germline loops: CDR1 SGHTA, CDR2 FQGNSA. CDR3 residues: CASSTGLPPYEQYF. The CDR3 DNA, read in part, is TGTGCCAGCAGCACTGGACTACCGCCCTACGAG.

To note about this clone: The read gets to within 3 residues of the CDR3 end, and the germline J gene fills in the rest. The rearrangement joins TRBV6-1 to TRBJ2-4, with D hard to call. Trimming removed 3 bases at V and 1 base at J, with 4 bases between. The CDR3 totals 13 residues. Germline CDR1 is MNHNS and CDR2 is SASEGT. The sequenced part of the CDR3 DNA is TGTGCCAGCAGTGAGGCTGCCAAAAACATT. Translation gives CASSEAAKNI. In full, the CDR3 reads CASSEAAKNIQYF.

CDR3 sequence reads: CASSQWDSTYEQYF. The CDR3 bases that were read are TGTGCCAGCAGCCAATGGGACAGCACCTACGAG. The chain employs TRBV7-9 and TRBJ2-7; TRBD1 agrees at 7 bases. The sequence runs out 3 residues before the end of the CDR3; the remainder is reconstructed from the germline J gene. This CDR3 spans 14 amino acids. The germline gives CDR1 SEHNR, CDR2 FQNEAQ (reference sequence). The trim removed 5 bases at V and 2 bases at J, leaving 6 bases unmatched.

Of note for this clone: The CDR3 end falls 3 residues outside the read, so it is completed with the germline J gene. This chain connects TRBV3-1 (or the pseudogene TRBV3-2) to TRBJ1-1; 9 nucleotides agree with TRBD1. The CDR3 is 15 residues long. From germline, CDR1 is LGHDT and CDR2 YNNKEL (reference sequence). V gave up 4 bases and J gave up 4 bases; unmatched junction bases: 7. The CDR3 bases that were read are TGTGCCAGCAGCCTCTACAGGGGGCGAAGCACTGAA. Its translation is CASSLYRGRSTE. The full CDR3 is CASSLYRGRSTEAFF.

Note on this clone: The CDR3 end lies 3 residues beyond the end of the read and is filled in from the germline J gene. The V gene is TRBV20-1, the J gene TRBJ2-7; TRBD2 matches 11 bases. CDR1 DFQATT and CDR2 SNEGSKA come from the germline V gene (reference sequence). There are 14 residues in the CDR3. V was clipped by 3 bases and J by 3 bases; unmatched bases: 4. Partial CDR3 DNA: TGCAGTGCTAGTAGCGGGGGGGCCTTCTACGAG. It codes for CSASSGGAFYE. The whole CDR3 region reads CSASSGGAFYEQYF.

Points on this clone: The read ends 3 residues shy of where the CDR3 ends; the end is completed using the germline J gene. The chain couples TRBV30 to TRBJ2-4, with a possible D match to TRBD1 (6 bases). The CDR3 extends over 13 amino acids. Per the germline V gene, CDR1 is GTSNPN and CDR2 is SVGIG (reference sequence). The sequenced CDR3 bases are TGTGCCTGGAGTGTTCAGGGGCACTATGGT. Its translation: CAWSVQGHYG. The CDR3 in its entirety is CAWSVQGHYGQYF.

Turning to this clone: The read comes to an end 3 residues before the CDR3 does, leaving the germline J gene to fill in the end. This rearrangement joins TRBV30 to TRBJ1-5; D is perhaps TRBD1 (5 bases). V was trimmed by 3 bases and J by 7 bases, leaving 13 bases between them. CDR1 GTSNPN and CDR2 SVGIG come from the germline V gene (reference sequence). The CDR3 sequence is 13 residues long. The CDR3 spells CAWRAAGGQPQHF. The part of the CDR3 DNA that was read is TGTGCCTGGAGGGCCGCCGGGGGACAGCCC.

On this clone itself: The read gets to within 3 residues of the CDR3 end, and the germline J gene fills in the rest. The rearrangement links TRBV20-1 to TRBJ2-3, with 10 bases lining up with TRBD2. This CDR3 is built from 14 residues. Germline CDR1 reads DFQATT; CDR2 reads SNEGSKA (reference sequence). V lost 3 bases, J lost 5 bases, and 5 bases stayed unmatched. CDR3 protein: CSASWASGGDTQYF. CDR3 DNA (partial): TGCAGTGCTAGTTGGGCTAGCGGGGGAGATACG.

About this clone: The read terminates 3 residues ahead of where the CDR3 ends, so the germline J gene completes it. The chain links TRBV29-1 to TRBJ1-1; the D gene is possibly TRBD1 (5 bases). The V end was cut by 3 bases, the J end by 1 base, with 9 bases between. Germline loops: CDR1 SQVTM, CDR2 ANQGSEA. The CDR3 runs to 13 residues. CDR3 DNA, as far as it was read: TGCAGCGTTGACGCGGGGGGGAACACTGAA. Translating it yields CSVDAGGNTE. The complete CDR3 protein is CSVDAGGNTEAFF.

A remark on this clone: Read data end 3 residues before the CDR3 end; the end is taken from the germline J gene. The genes are TRBV30 and TRBJ2-3; 8 bases line up with TRBD1. From germline, CDR1 is GTSNPN and CDR2 SVGIG (reference sequence). The CDR3 contains 15 residues. The CDR3 is CAWSQGAKGNQPQYF. The DNA read from the CDR3 is TGTGCCTGGAGTCAGGGGGCGAAGGGCAATCAGCCG.

About this clone itself: Read coverage stops 3 residues before the CDR3 terminus; the germline J gene supplies the remainder. The chain couples TRBV20-1 to TRBJ2-1; D gene unclear. V was cut by 6 bases and J by 0 bases, with 9 bases left in between. Germline values: CDR1 DFQATT, CDR2 SNEGSKA (reference sequence). CDR3 length: 13 residues. This CDR3 is CSAPPNSYNEQFF. The DNA read from the CDR3 is TGCAGTGCCCCCCCCAACTCCTACAATGAG.

As regards this clone: The read halts 3 residues ahead of the CDR3 end, with the missing end drawn from the germline J gene. The chain couples TRBV4-2 to TRBJ2-7; 9 bases fit TRBD2. The CDR3 is 16 residues long. Germline V gene data show CDR1 as LGHNA and CDR2 as YNFKEQ. V shed 4 bases and J 0 bases; nucleotides not matched to a gene: 7. CDR3 sequence reads: CASSPGLAESSYEQYF. CDR3 DNA, as far as it was read: TGTGCCAGCAGCCCGGGACTAGCTGAAAGCTCCTACGAG.

As regards this clone: Relative to the germline gene, one junction end is altered; a read error may explain this. The CDR3 extends 3 residues past the end of the read, so its final part is completed from the germline J gene. This chain joins TRBV7-7 and TRBJ2-1; 7 bases fit TRBD2. The CDR3 consists of 15 residues. CDR1 SSHAT and CDR2 FNYEAQ come from the germline V gene (reference sequence). CDR3 sequence: CASSPGGTPYNEQFF. Incomplete CDR3 DNA: TGTGCTAGCAGCCCGGGGGGAACCCCTTACAATGAG.

To note about this clone: Read data end 3 residues before the CDR3 end; the end is taken from the germline J gene. The J gene is TRBJ2-4, the V gene TRBV5-6, with D perhaps TRBD1 (5 bases). The CDR3 contains 13 residues. CDR1 and CDR2 (germline): SGHDT, YYEEEE. CDR3 sequence reads: CASSFQGSYGQYF. The CDR3 bases that were read are TGTGCCAGCAGCTTCCAGGGAAGCTATGGT.

As concerns this clone: The read ends 3 residues early relative to the CDR3; the germline J gene fills the gap. The rearrangement links TRBV18 to TRBJ2-5, with D unresolved. The CDR3 has 13 amino acids. Trimming removed 4 bases from V and 4 bases from J, with 10 bases in between. Germline V gene sequence: CDR1 KGHSH, CDR2 LQKENI. The CDR3: CASSLRVGETQYF. The covered CDR3 bases are TGTGCCAGCTCACTTAGGGTAGGAGAGACC.

Points on this clone: The sequenced fragment ends 3 residues before the CDR3 boundary, so the rest is inferred from the germline J gene. The rearrangement uses TRBV5-4 and TRBJ2-3; either TRBD1 or TRBD2 may fit D (5 bases each). Deletions cut 0 bases from V and 3 bases from J, with 14 bases between. The CDR3 consists of 16 residues. Germline loops: CDR1 SGHNT, CDR2 YYREEE (reference sequence). CDR3 loop: CASSLGGARVTDTQYF. Partial CDR3 DNA: TGTGCCAGCAGCTTGGGAGGGGCCCGGGTTACAGATACG. Full variable domain (outside the CDR3, taken from reference TRBV5-4 and TRBJ2-3): ETGVTQSPTHLIKTRGQQVTLRCSSQSGHNTVSWYQQALGQGPQFIFQYYREEENGRGNFPPRFSGLQFPNYSSELNVNALELDDSALYLCASSLGGARVTDTQYFGPGTRLTVL.

Comments on this clone: The CDR3 is cut off 3 residues early in the read; its end comes from the germline J gene. The rearrangement uses TRBV9 and TRBJ2-5, with D hard to call. From germline, CDR1 is SGDLS and CDR2 YYNGEE. Trimming removed 4 bases from V and 4 bases from J, with 20 bases in between. The CDR3 is 16 amino acids. CDR3 bases read: TGTGCCAGCAGCCACCGTTCCGTGGGCTCAGGAGAGACC. Its protein product is CASSHRSVGSGET. The CDR3 as a whole reads CASSHRSVGSGETQYF. The variable domain in full, completed from reference TRBV9 and TRBJ2-5, reads DSGVTQTPKHLITATGQRVTLRCSPRSGDLSVYWYQQSLDQGLQFLIQYYNGEERAKGNILERFSAQQFPDLHSELNLSSLELGDSALYFCASSHRSVGSGETQYFGPGTRLLVL.

The CDR3 spells CSAGQGAKLFF. CDR3 DNA, as far as it was read: TGCAGTGCCGGACAGGGGGCAAAA. The chain is built from TRBV20-1 and TRBJ1-4, with 11 bases lining up with TRBD1. The read finishes 3 residues shy of the CDR3 end, and the germline J gene is used to complete it. V shed 6 bases, J shed 10 bases, and the junction held 1 base outside the gene matches. The CDR3 spans 11 residues. Germline assignment: CDR1 DFQATT and CDR2 SNEGSKA (reference sequence).

On this clone: The DNA ends 3 residues before the CDR3 does, and the rest of the CDR3 is filled in from the germline J gene. The gene calls are TRBV10-3 and TRBJ2-3; 7 positions agree with TRBD1. After removal of 6 bases from V and 5 bases from J, the junction contained 14 bases not matched to a gene. Germline values: CDR1 ENHRY, CDR2 SYGVKD. There are 16 residues in the CDR3. The CDR3 region is CAISSPGQKAEDTQYF. The DNA read from the CDR3 is TGTGCCATCAGCAGTCCGGGACAGAAAGCAGAAGATACG.

Comment on this clone: The read is 3 residues too short to cover the CDR3 end, so that end is filled in from the germline J gene. The rearrangement joins TRBV19 to TRBJ1-4; D perhaps matches TRBD1 (6 bases). Germline CDR1 reads LNHDA; CDR2 reads SQIVND (reference sequence). CDR3 length: 13 amino acids. V shed 6 bases and J shed 8 bases, with 13 bases lying between them. Incomplete CDR3 DNA: TGTGCCAGTAGACCTACAGGGCGCGAAAAA. Amino acid sequence: CASRPTGREK. The CDR3 in full is CASRPTGREKLFF. The variable domain in full, completed from reference TRBV19 and TRBJ1-4, reads DGGITQSPKYLFRKEGQNVTLSCEQNLNHDAMYWYRQDPGQGLRLIYYSQIVNDFQKGDIAEGYSVSREKKESFPLTVTSAQKNPTAFYLCASRPTGREKLFFGSGTQLSVL.

Points on this clone: The observed sequence ends 3 residues before the CDR3 terminus, with the missing tail filled in from the germline J gene. The chain carries TRBV4-2 and TRBJ2-2; TRBD2 matches at 10 bases. CDR1 is LGHNA, CDR2 YNFKEQ, per germline. This CDR3 comprises 18 residues. The V and J ends lost 3 bases and 6 bases, in that order; junction bases with no gene match: 13. CDR3 amino acids: CASSHAWASGRDPGELFF. The sequenced part of the CDR3 DNA is TGTGCCAGCAGCCATGCTTGGGCTAGCGGGAGAGACCCCGGGGAG.

A word on this clone: The read ends 3 residues before the CDR3 terminus; that terminus is restored from the germline J gene. The V and J genes are TRBV14 and TRBJ1-2; 9 bases align to TRBD1. Trimming took 3 bases from V and 5 from J; bases not matched to a gene: 4. Germline CDR1 reads SGHDN; CDR2 reads FVKESK. There are 14 residues in the CDR3. This chain's CDR3 is CASSQGTGRYGYTF. The part of the CDR3 DNA that was read is TGTGCCAGCAGCCAGGGGACAGGGAGGTATGGC.

Regarding this clone: The CDR3 extends 3 residues past the end of the read, so its final part is completed from the germline J gene. The chain links TRBV29-1 to TRBJ2-7, with D possibly matching TRBD2 (5 bases). This CDR3 region has 12 residues. The germline V and J ends were trimmed by 7 bases and 2 bases, with 12 bases remaining between them. Germline V gene data show CDR1 as SQVTM and CDR2 as ANQGSEA. CDR3 region: CSGLTTTYEQYF. The covered CDR3 bases are TGCAGCGGATTGACTACGACCTACGAG.